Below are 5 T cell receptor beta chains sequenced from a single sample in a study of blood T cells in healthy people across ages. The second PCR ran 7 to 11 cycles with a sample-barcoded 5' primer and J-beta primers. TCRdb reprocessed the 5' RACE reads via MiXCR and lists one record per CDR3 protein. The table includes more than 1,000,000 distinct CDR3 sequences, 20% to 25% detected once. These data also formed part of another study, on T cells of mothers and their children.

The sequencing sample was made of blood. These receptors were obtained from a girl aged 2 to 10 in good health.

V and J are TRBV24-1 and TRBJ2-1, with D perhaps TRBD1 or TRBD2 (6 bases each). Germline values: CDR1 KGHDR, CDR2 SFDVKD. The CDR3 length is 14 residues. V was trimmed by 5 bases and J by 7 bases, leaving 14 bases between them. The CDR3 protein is CATSVGGGVNEQFF. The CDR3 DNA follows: TGTGCCACCAGTGTTGGGGGCGGGGTGAATGAGCAGTTCTTC.

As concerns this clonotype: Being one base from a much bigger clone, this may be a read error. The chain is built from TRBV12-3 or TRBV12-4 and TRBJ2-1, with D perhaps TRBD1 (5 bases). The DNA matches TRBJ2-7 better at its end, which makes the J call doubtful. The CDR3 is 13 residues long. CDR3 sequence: CASSLRQIYEQYF. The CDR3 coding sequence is TGTGCCAGCAGTTTACGACAGATCTACGAGCAGTACTTC.

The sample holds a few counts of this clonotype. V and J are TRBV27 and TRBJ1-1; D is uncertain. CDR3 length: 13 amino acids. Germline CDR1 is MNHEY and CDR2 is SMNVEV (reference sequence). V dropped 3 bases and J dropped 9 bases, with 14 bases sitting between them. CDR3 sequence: CASSFETLTKAFF. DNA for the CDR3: TGTGCCAGCAGTTTCGAAACATTAACTAAAGCTTTCTTT.

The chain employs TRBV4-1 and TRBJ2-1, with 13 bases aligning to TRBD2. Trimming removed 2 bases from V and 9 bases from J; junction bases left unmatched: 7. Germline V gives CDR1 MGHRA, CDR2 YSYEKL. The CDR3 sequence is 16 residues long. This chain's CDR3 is CASSQPGTSGVSEQFF. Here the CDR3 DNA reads TGCGCCAGCAGCCAACCCGGGACTAGCGGGGTCTCTGAGCAGTTCTTC.

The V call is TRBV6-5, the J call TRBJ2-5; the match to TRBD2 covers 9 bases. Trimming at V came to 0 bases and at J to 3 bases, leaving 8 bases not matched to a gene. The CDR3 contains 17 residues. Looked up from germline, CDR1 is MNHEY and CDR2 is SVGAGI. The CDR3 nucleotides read TGTGCCAGCAGTTACTCTATTCGAGCGGGGGGTAAAGAGACCCAGTACTTC. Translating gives CASSYSIRAGGKETQYF.